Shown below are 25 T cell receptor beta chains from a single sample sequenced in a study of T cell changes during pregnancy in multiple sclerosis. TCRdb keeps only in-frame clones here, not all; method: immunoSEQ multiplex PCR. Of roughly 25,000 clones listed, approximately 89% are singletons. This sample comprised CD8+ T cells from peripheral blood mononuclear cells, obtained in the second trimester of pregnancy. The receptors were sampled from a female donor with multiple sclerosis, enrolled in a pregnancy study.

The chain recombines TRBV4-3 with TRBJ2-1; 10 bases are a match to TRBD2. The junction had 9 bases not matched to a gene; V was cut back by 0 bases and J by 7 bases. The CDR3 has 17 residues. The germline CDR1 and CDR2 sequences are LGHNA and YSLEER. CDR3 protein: CASSQDGLAVSENEQFF. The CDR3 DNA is TGCGCCAGCAGCCAAGACGGACTAGCGGTGTCAGAAAATGAGCAGTTCTTC.

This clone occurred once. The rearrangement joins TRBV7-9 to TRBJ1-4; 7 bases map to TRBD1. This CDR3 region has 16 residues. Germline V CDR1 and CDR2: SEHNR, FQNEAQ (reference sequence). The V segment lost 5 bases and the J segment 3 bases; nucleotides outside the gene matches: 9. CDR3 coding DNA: TGTGCCAGCAGCCCCTCCGGACAGGTGCCTAATGAAAAACTGTTTTTT. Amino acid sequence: CASSPSGQVPNEKLFF.

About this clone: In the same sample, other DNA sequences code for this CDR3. The CDR3, as DNA: TGTGCCAGCAGTTTGTCTGGGCGGGGTGCCTACAATGAGCAGTTCTTC. Amino acid sequence: CASSLSGRGAYNEQFF. The V and J genes are TRBV27 and TRBJ2-1; D is possibly TRBD2 (6 bases). Trimming cost V 3 bases and J 2 bases, with 14 bases left between them. Per the germline V gene, CDR1 is MNHEY and CDR2 is SMNVEV (reference sequence). This CDR3 spans 16 amino acids.

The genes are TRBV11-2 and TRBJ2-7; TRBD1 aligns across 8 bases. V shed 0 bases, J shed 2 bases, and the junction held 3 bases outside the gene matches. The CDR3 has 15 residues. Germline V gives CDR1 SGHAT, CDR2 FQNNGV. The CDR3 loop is CASSLDGQGPYEQYF. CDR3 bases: TGTGCCAGCAGCTTAGATGGACAGGGCCCCTACGAGCAGTACTTC.

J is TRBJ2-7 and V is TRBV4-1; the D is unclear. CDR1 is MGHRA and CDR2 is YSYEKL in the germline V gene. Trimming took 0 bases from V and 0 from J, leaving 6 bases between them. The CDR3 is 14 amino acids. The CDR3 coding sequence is TGCGCCAGCAGCCAAGATTCCCTCTCCTACGAGCAGTACTTC. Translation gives CASSQDSLSYEQYF.

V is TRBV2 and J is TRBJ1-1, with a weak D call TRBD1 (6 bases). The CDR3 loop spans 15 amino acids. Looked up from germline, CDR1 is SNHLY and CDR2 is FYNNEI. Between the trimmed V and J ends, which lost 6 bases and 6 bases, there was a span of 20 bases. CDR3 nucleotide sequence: TGTGCCAGCAGCCAATGGGGGCCGGGATCCGCTGAAGCTTTCTTT. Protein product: CASSQWGPGSAEAFF. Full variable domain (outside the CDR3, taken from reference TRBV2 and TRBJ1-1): EPEVTQTPSHQVTQMGQEVILRCVPISNHLYFYWYRQILGQKVEFLVSFYNNEISEKSEIFDDQFSVERPDGSNFTLKIRSTKLEDSAMYFCASSQWGPGSAEAFFGQGTRLTVV.

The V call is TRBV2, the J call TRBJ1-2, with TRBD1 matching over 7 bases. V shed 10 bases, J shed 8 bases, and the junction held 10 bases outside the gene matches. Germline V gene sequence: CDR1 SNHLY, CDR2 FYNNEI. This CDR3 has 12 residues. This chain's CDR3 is CAIPDRVGGYTF. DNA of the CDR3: TGTGCCATCCCTGACAGGGTTGGGGGCTACACCTTC.

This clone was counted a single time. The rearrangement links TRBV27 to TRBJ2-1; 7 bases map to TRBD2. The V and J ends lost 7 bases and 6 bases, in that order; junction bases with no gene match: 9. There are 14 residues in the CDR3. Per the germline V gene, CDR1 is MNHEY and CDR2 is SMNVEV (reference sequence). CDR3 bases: TGTGCCAGCAAAGGGATGGGAGGGCCCAATGAGCAGTTCTTC. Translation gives CASKGMGGPNEQFF.

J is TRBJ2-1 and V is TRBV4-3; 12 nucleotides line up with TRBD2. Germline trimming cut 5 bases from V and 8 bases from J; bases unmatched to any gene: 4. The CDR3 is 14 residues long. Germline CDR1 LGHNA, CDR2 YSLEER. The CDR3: CASSGLAGSDEQFF. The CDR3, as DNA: TGCGCCAGCAGCGGACTAGCGGGGTCCGATGAGCAGTTCTTC.

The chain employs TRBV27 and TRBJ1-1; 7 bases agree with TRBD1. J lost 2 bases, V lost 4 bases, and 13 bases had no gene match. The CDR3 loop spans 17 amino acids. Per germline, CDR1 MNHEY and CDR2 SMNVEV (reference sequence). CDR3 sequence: CASSSGAKGTANTEAFF. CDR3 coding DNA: TGTGCCAGCAGTTCGGGTGCTAAAGGGACAGCTAACACTGAAGCTTTCTTT.

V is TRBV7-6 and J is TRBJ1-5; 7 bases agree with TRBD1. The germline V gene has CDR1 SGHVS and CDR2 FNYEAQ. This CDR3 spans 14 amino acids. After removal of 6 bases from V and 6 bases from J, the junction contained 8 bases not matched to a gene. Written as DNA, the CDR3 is TGTGCCAGCAGTTCAGGGGGGCTAGGTCAGCCCCAGCATTTT. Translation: CASSSGGLGQPQHF.

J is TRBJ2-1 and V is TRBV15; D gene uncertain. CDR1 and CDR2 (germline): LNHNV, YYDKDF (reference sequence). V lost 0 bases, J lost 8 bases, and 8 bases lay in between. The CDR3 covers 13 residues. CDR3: CATSRDTVDEQFF. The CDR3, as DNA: TGTGCCACCAGCAGAGATACTGTCGATGAGCAGTTCTTC.

DNA of the CDR3: TGTGCCAGCAGCTCCGGGCGGGACAGCTACGAGCAGTACTTC. Translating gives CASSSGRDSYEQYF. The chain links TRBV7-9 to TRBJ2-7, with a possible D match to TRBD1 (7 bases). Deletions cut 4 bases from V and 3 bases from J, with 13 bases between. Germline-derived CDR1 and CDR2 are SEHNR and FQNEAQ (reference sequence). CDR3 length: 14 amino acids. Based on the CDR3 plus reference TRBV7-9 and TRBJ2-7, the full variable domain is DTGVSQNPRHKITKRGQNVTFRCDPISEHNRLYWYRQTLGQGPEFLTYFQNEAQLEKSRLLSDRFSAERPKGSFSTLEIQRTEQGDSAMYLCASSSGRDSYEQYFGPGTRLTVT.

DNA of the CDR3: TGTGCCAGCAGCCTCCAGGGGGGCACTAGCACAGATACGCAGTATTTT. Its translation: CASSLQGGTSTDTQYF. J is TRBJ2-3 and V is TRBV14; D perhaps matches TRBD1 (7 bases). The CDR3 is 16 residues long. V dropped 4 bases and J dropped 0 bases, with 14 bases sitting between them. The germline CDR1 and CDR2 sequences are SGHDN and FVKESK.

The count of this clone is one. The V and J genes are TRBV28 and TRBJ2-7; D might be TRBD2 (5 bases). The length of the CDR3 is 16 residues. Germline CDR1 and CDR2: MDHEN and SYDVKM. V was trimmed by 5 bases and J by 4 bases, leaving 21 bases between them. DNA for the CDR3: TGTGCCAGCAGTCTAGGTGACGGGATGCTGTGGTACGAGCAGTACTTC. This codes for CASSLGDGMLWYEQYF. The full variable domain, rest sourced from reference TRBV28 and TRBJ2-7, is DVKVTQSSRYLVKRTGEKVFLECVQDMDHENMFWYRQDPGLGLRLIYFSYDVKMKEKGDIPEGYSVSREKKERFSLILESASTNQTSMYLCASSLGDGMLWYEQYFGPGTRLTVT.

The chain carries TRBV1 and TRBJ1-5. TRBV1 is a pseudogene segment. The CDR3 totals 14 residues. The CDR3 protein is CTSSQVDGLGPQHF. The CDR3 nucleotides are TGCACCAGCAGCCAAGTAGATGGCCTAGGGCCCCAGCATTTT.

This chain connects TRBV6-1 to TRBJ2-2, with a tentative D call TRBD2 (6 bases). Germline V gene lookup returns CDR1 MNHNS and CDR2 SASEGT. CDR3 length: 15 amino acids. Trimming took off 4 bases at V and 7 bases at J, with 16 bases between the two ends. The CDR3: CASSARRGSGGELFF. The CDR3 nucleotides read TGTGCCAGCAGTGCCCGGAGGGGCTCGGGCGGGGAGCTGTTTTTT.

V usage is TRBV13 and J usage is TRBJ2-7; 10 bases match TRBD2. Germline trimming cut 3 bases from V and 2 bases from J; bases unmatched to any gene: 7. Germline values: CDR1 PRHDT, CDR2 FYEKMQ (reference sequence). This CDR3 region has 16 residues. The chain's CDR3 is CASSFGTSAYPYEQYF. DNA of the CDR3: TGTGCCAGCAGCTTTGGGACTAGCGCTTACCCCTACGAGCAGTACTTC.

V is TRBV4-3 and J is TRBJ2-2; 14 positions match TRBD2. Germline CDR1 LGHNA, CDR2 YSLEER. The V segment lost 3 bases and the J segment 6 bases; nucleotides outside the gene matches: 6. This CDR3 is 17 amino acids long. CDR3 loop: CASSQTSGRARPGELFF. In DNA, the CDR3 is TGCGCCAGCAGCCAGACTAGCGGGAGGGCCCGGCCCGGGGAGCTGTTTTTT.

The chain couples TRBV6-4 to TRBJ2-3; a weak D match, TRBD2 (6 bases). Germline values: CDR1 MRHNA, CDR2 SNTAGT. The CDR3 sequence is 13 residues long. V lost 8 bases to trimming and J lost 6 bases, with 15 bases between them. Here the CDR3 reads CASRRERGDTQYF. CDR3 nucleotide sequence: TGTGCCAGCCGGAGGGAGAGAGGGGATACGCAGTATTTT.

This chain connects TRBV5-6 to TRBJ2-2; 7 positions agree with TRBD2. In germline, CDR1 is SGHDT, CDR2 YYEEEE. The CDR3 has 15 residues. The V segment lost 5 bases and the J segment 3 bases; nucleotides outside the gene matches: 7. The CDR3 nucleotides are TGTGCCAGCAGTCAAGGGGCGGGGGACACCGGGGAGCTGTTTTTT. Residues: CASSQGAGDTGELFF.

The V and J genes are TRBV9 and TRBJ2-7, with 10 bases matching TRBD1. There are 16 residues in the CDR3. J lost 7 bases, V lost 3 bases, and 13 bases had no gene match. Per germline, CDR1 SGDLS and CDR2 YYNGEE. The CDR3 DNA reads TGTGCCAGCAGCGCCTTTGGAGGGACAGGGGCGGATGAGCAGTACTTC. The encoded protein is CASSAFGGTGADEQYF.

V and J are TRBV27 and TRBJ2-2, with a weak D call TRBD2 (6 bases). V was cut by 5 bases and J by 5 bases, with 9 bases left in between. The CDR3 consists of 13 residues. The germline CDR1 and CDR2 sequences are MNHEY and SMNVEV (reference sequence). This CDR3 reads CASSQTRTGELFF. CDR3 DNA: TGTGCCAGCAGTCAGACTAGAACCGGGGAGCTGTTTTTT.

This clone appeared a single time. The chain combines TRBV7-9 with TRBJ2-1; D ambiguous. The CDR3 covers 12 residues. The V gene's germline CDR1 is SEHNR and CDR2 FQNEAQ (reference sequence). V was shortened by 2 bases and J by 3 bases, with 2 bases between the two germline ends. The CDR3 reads CASSLYYNEQFF. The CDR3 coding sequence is TGTGCCAGCAGCTTATACTACAATGAGCAGTTCTTC.

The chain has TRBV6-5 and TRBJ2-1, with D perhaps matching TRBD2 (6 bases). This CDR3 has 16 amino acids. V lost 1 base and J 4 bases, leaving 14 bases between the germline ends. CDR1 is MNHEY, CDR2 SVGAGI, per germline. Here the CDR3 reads CASSYFGGNGYNEQFF. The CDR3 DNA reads TGTGCCAGCAGTTACTTTGGGGGGAACGGATACAATGAGCAGTTCTTC.